This T cell receptor (beta chain) was obtained from a study of blood T cells in healthy people across ages. This CDR3 contains 15 residues. CDR1 is MNHEY, CDR2 SVGEGT, per germline. The V gene lost 4 bases and the J gene lost 5 bases, with 17 bases spanning the gap. Study-wide findings and caveats: With age, beta diversity per million T cells declined roughly linearly, significantly by approximately 40.

Details on this clonotype: The antigen is not known.

PCR was performed a second time for roughly 7 to 11 cycles using a sample-barcoded 5' primer and a J-beta primer mix. TCRdb fed the 5' RACE reads into MiXCR, producing one record per CDR3 protein. The sample holds roughly 570,000 distinct CDR3 sequences; about 26% are singletons and the top ten take approximately 17%. The sequence came from a woman aged 70-85 years in good health. The sample comprised blood. V and J are TRBV6-2 or TRBV6-3 and TRBJ1-1; D remains ambiguous. The CDR3 sequence is CASSSDRGLPTEAFF. The DNA for the CDR3 is TGTGCCAGCAGTTCAGACCGAGGCCTCCCTACTGAAGCTTTCTTT.